The 28 T cell receptor beta chains presented below share a single source sample, sequenced in a study of tumour-infiltrating T cells in Burkitt lymphoma. Repertoires were generated with immunoSEQ multiplex PCR, while TCRdb's copy carries only in-frame clones and drops some. The table lists 43,000 or so clones, approximately 31% of them singletons. Sequenced: tumor tissue. These receptors originate from a human donor with Burkitt lymphoma.

This clone has just a few counts. The chain combines TRBV6-5 with TRBJ2-3; a weak D match, TRBD2 (6 bases). Germline-derived CDR1 and CDR2 are MNHEY and SVGAGI. The CDR3 runs to 14 residues. V dropped 8 bases and J dropped 1 base, with 13 bases sitting between them. DNA of the CDR3: TGTGCCAGCCGGAGGGCCTCTCGCACAGATACGCAGTATTTT. Translated: CASRRASRTDTQYF.

The gene calls are TRBV5-1 and TRBJ1-1; TRBD1 agrees at 8 bases. Germline V gives CDR1 SGHRS, CDR2 YFSETQ. The ends lost 4 bases at V and 5 bases at J; junction bases unmatched: 4. This CDR3 spans 13 amino acids. The CDR3 nucleotides are TGCGCCAGCAGCCAGGGGGCTGGAACTGAAGCTTTCTTT. Translated: CASSQGAGTEAFF.

This clone was counted only a few times. V and J are TRBV7-6 and TRBJ1-1; D perhaps matches TRBD1 (5 bases). The germline gives CDR1 SGHVS, CDR2 FNYEAQ. This CDR3 is 11 amino acids long. The V gene lost 7 bases and the J gene lost 11 bases, with 14 bases spanning the gap. CDR3 bases: TGTGCCAGCACATACGGGGGTGATGCTTTCTTT. Translating gives CASTYGGDAFF.

This chain uses TRBV7-2 with TRBJ2-5; D tentatively fits TRBD1 or TRBD2 (5 bases each). CDR1 is SGHTA, CDR2 FQGNSA, per germline. The length of the CDR3 is 15 residues. The ends were cut back, 5 bases at V and 5 bases at J, with 18 bases in the middle. In DNA, the CDR3 is TGTGCCAGCAGCCCCGGGACGCCAGGCTGGGAGACCCAGTACTTC. It is translated as CASSPGTPGWETQYF.

The genes are TRBV18 and TRBJ2-5; D is uncertain. Germline loops: CDR1 KGHSH, CDR2 LQKENI. The CDR3 loop spans 14 amino acids. V lost 6 bases and J lost 2, with 13 bases in between. Here the CDR3 reads CASSPLGEQETQYF. The CDR3 DNA reads TGTGCCAGCTCCCCTCTAGGCGAACAAGAGACCCAGTACTTC.

The chain has TRBV19 and TRBJ2-3, with 8 bases lining up with TRBD2. The J segment lost 2 bases and the V segment lost 5 bases, leaving 3 bases of the junction unmatched. This CDR3 spans 14 amino acids. CDR1 LNHDA and CDR2 SQIVND come from the germline V gene (reference sequence). This CDR3 reads CASSVSGNTDTQYF. CDR3 in DNA: TGTGCCAGTAGTGTTAGCGGGAACACAGATACGCAGTATTTT. The variable domain in full, completed from reference TRBV19 and TRBJ2-3, reads DGGITQSPKYLFRKEGQNVTLSCEQNLNHDAMYWYRQDPGQGLRLIYYSQIVNDFQKGDIAEGYSVSREKKESFPLTVTSAQKNPTAFYLCASSVSGNTDTQYFGPGTRLTVL.

The table lists this clone with a few counts. This chain connects TRBV4-2 to TRBJ2-5; D is possibly TRBD1 (6 bases). Germline CDR1 and CDR2: LGHNA and YNFKEQ. The length of the CDR3 is 15 residues. Deletions cut 2 bases from V and 2 bases from J, with 12 bases between. The CDR3 DNA is TGTGCCAGCAGCCAAAAAAGGGGGATACAAGAGACCCAGTACTTC. Translation: CASSQKRGIQETQYF.

The chain uses TRBV7-3 and TRBJ2-2, with TRBD2 identical over 9 bases. In germline, CDR1 is SGHTA, CDR2 FQGTGA. With V trimmed by 5 bases and J by 2 bases, 6 bases remained unmatched. The CDR3 is made up of 16 amino acids. The CDR3 loop is CASSDRGGANTGELFF. DNA of the CDR3: TGTGCCAGCAGCGACCGCGGGGGGGCCAACACCGGGGAGCTGTTTTTT.

This rearrangement joins TRBV6-6 to TRBJ1-4, with TRBD1 matching over 10 bases. Germline-derived CDR1 and CDR2 are MNHNY and SVGAGI (reference sequence). The length of the CDR3 is 16 residues. V trimming: 5 bases; J trimming: 7 bases; junction bases outside the gene matches: 10. CDR3 DNA: TGTGCCAGCAGTCTACGACAGGGGGCTTATGGTGAAAAACTGTTTTTT. Amino acid sequence: CASSLRQGAYGEKLFF.

CDR3 protein: CASARGVGSYEQYF. For the CDR3, the DNA is TGTGCCAGCGCCCGGGGGGTGGGGTCCTACGAGCAGTACTTC. The chain has TRBV9 and TRBJ2-7, with 7 nucleotides matching TRBD2. The CDR3 totals 14 residues. With V trimmed by 7 bases and J by 1 base, 8 bases remained unmatched. The germline V gene encodes CDR1 SGDLS and CDR2 YYNGEE.

The gene calls are TRBV4-1 and TRBJ2-7, with D perhaps TRBD2 (5 bases). V was shortened by 1 base and J by 6 bases, with 13 bases between the two germline ends. CDR1 MGHRA and CDR2 YSYEKL come from the germline V gene. The CDR3 sequence is 14 residues long. CDR3: CASSQVVAGFEQYF. Written as DNA, the CDR3 is TGCGCCAGCAGCCAAGTCGTCGCGGGCTTCGAGCAGTACTTC.

This clone was recorded a few times. This chain connects TRBV2 to TRBJ1-5; 10 bases line up with TRBD1. The germline gives CDR1 SNHLY, CDR2 FYNNEI. The junction had 3 bases not matched to a gene; V was cut back by 5 bases and J by 5 bases. The CDR3 is 14 amino acids. This CDR3 is CASSRTGGDQPQHF. The CDR3 DNA follows: TGTGCCAGCAGTCGGACAGGGGGGGATCAGCCCCAGCATTTT.

The rearrangement joins TRBV4-3 to TRBJ1-3; TRBD1 is a possible D gene (5 bases). The CDR3 sequence is 15 residues long. Germline CDR1 and CDR2: LGHNA and YSLEER. V was shortened by 1 base and J by 2 bases, with 9 bases between the two germline ends. The CDR3 here is CASSQGEGPGNTIYF. CDR3 nucleotides: TGCGCCAGCAGCCAAGGAGAGGGGCCTGGAAACACCATATATTTT.

This clone has more than one count but fewer than ten. The chain carries TRBV5-1 and TRBJ1-4; 8 bases fit TRBD1. This CDR3 has 15 amino acids. V lost 2 bases to trimming and J lost 8 bases; unmatched junction nucleotides: 8. CDR1 and CDR2 (germline): SGHRS, YFSETQ. CDR3 sequence reads: CASSFLDREEEKLFF. The CDR3 DNA follows: TGCGCCAGCAGCTTCCTGGACAGGGAGGAAGAAAAACTGTTTTTT.

This clone was counted between two and nine times. The CDR3 loop reads CASSEGDSPYYEKLFF. The CDR3 coding sequence is TGTGCCAGCAGTGAAGGGGACAGCCCCTACTATGAAAAACTGTTTTTT. The rearrangement links TRBV2 to TRBJ1-4, with 7 bases fitting TRBD1. CDR3 length: 16 residues. Germline CDR1 SNHLY, CDR2 FYNNEI. Trimming removed 1 base from V and 6 bases from J; junction bases left unmatched: 8.

The chain employs TRBV5-5 and TRBJ1-5, with D hard to call. CDR1 SGHKS and CDR2 YYEKEE come from the germline V gene (reference sequence). The CDR3 extends over 15 amino acids. V lost 0 bases and J lost 1, with 8 bases in between. The CDR3 reads CASSLEGLSNQPQHF. CDR3 sequence (DNA): TGTGCCAGCAGCTTGGAGGGTTTGAGCAATCAGCCCCAGCATTTT. Complete variable domain (other parts from reference TRBV5-5 and TRBJ1-5): DAGVTQSPTHLIKTRGQQVTLRCSPISGHKSVSWYQQVLGQGPQFIFQYYEKEERGRGNFPDRFSARQFPNYSSELNVNALLLGDSALYLCASSLEGLSNQPQHFGDGTRLSIL.

This sequence joins TRBV7-9 and TRBJ2-7; D is unclear. Germline CDR1 reads SEHNR; CDR2 reads FQNEAQ (reference sequence). V was shortened by 3 bases and J by 0 bases, with 6 bases between the two germline ends. CDR3 length: 13 residues. The CDR3 protein is CASSFGGSYEQYF. The CDR3 coding sequence is TGTGCCAGCAGCTTTGGCGGCTCCTACGAGCAGTACTTC.

V and J are TRBV7-2 and TRBJ1-1; D remains unclear. Per the germline V gene, CDR1 is SGHTA and CDR2 is FQGNSA. V was clipped by 5 bases and J by 4 bases, with 11 bases between them. The CDR3 contains 13 residues. For the CDR3, the DNA is TGTGCCAGCAGCCCCGGGGTGGGCACTGAAGCTTTCTTT. Translated, it gives CASSPGVGTEAFF. The variable domain in full, with the rest retrieved from reference TRBV7-2 and TRBJ1-1, is GAGVSQSPSNKVTEKGKDVELRCDPISGHTALYWYRQSLGQGLEFLIYFQGNSAPDKSGLPSDRFSAERTGGSVSTLTIQRTQQEDSAVYLCASSPGVGTEAFFGQGTRLTVV.

This clone has a handful of counts. This chain uses TRBV7-9 with TRBJ2-3, with D possibly matching TRBD1 (5 bases). The V gene's germline CDR1 is SEHNR and CDR2 FQNEAQ (reference sequence). This CDR3 has 16 amino acids. V lost 6 bases, J lost 2 bases, and 18 bases lay in between. The DNA for the CDR3 is TGTGCCAGCAGACCCCTCGCACAGGCCCACACAGATACGCAGTATTTT. This gives the protein CASRPLAQAHTDTQYF. Filled out from reference TRBV7-9 and TRBJ2-3, the complete variable domain reads DTGVSQNPRHKITKRGQNVTFRCDPISEHNRLYWYRQTLGQGPEFLTYFQNEAQLEKSRLLSDRFSAERPKGSFSTLEIQRTEQGDSAMYLCASRPLAQAHTDTQYFGPGTRLTVL.

This chain joins TRBV13 and TRBJ2-2; either TRBD1 or TRBD2 may fit D (5 bases each). V dropped 2 bases and J dropped 6 bases, with 13 bases sitting between them. Germline lookup yields CDR1 PRHDT and CDR2 FYEKMQ (reference sequence). The CDR3 is made up of 15 amino acids. This CDR3 is CASSLPGRYSGELFF. The CDR3 DNA reads TGTGCCAGCAGCTTACCAGGGAGATATTCCGGGGAGCTGTTTTTT.

The V call is TRBV7-2, the J call TRBJ1-2; weak D call: TRBD1 (5 bases). Trimming removed 1 base from V and 8 bases from J, with 14 bases in between. Germline V gene data show CDR1 as SGHTA and CDR2 as FQGNSA. This CDR3 is built from 14 residues. CDR3 nucleotides: TGTGCCAGCAGCTTAGGAGGGGCCTCTTTCGGCTACACCTTC. Its translation is CASSLGGASFGYTF.

The chain uses TRBV6-6 and TRBJ1-1; no reliable D call. Germline V lookup: CDR1 MNHNY, CDR2 SVGAGI (reference sequence). This CDR3 has 12 residues. Between the trimmed V and J ends, which lost 7 bases and 6 bases, there was a span of 12 bases. The DNA for the CDR3 is TGTGCCAGCACGGGTGGGAGCGCTGAAGCTTTCTTT. Protein sequence: CASTGGSAEAFF.

The chain combines TRBV5-4 with TRBJ1-5, with TRBD1 identical over 8 bases. The V segment lost 3 bases and the J segment 3 bases; nucleotides outside the gene matches: 5. CDR1 is SGHNT and CDR2 is YYREEE in the germline V gene (reference sequence). CDR3 size: 15 residues. CDR3 region: CASSSWDRPNQPQHF. The CDR3 DNA reads TGTGCCAGCAGCTCCTGGGACAGGCCCAATCAGCCCCAGCATTTT. The full variable domain, in which reference TRBV5-4 and TRBJ1-5 provide the parts outside the CDR3, is ETGVTQSPTHLIKTRGQQVTLRCSSQSGHNTVSWYQQALGQGPQFIFQYYREEENGRGNFPPRFSGLQFPNYSSELNVNALELDDSALYLCASSSWDRPNQPQHFGDGTRLSIL.

The chain recombines TRBV18 with TRBJ1-1; D is unclear. The CDR3 extends over 15 amino acids. V was cut by 2 bases and J by 5 bases, with 15 bases left in between. CDR1 is KGHSH and CDR2 is LQKENI in the germline V gene. CDR3 sequence: CASSPEGRARTEAFF. In DNA, the CDR3 is TGTGCCAGCTCACCAGAGGGCCGGGCGAGGACTGAAGCTTTCTTT.

The gene calls are TRBV27 and TRBJ2-6, with a possible D match to TRBD1 (6 bases). Trimming took off 6 bases at V and 2 bases at J, with 11 bases between the two ends. The CDR3 is 15 amino acids. Germline lookup yields CDR1 MNHEY and CDR2 SMNVEV (reference sequence). The CDR3 nucleotides read TGTGCCAGCAGCGTTAGGGGGACTGGGGCCAACGTCCTGACTTTC. It yields the protein CASSVRGTGANVLTF.

The V and J genes are TRBV7-9 and TRBJ2-5; weak D call: TRBD2 (6 bases). Deletions cut 4 bases from V and 5 bases from J, with 14 bases between. The CDR3 has 14 amino acids. Germline V lookup: CDR1 SEHNR, CDR2 FQNEAQ (reference sequence). The chain's CDR3 is CASSWAFGGETQYF. The CDR3 DNA reads as TGTGCCAGCAGCTGGGCCTTTGGGGGGGAGACCCAGTACTTC.

This clone was detected a few times. The V gene is TRBV7-2, the J gene TRBJ1-5; D gene ambiguous. This CDR3 has 14 amino acids. Germline V lookup: CDR1 SGHTA, CDR2 FQGNSA. Trimming removed 2 bases at V and 1 base at J, with 6 bases between. As DNA, the CDR3 is TGTGCCAGCAGCTTAATCGGCAGCAATCAGCCCCAGCATTTT. Translation: CASSLIGSNQPQHF.

This chain links TRBV4-1 with TRBJ1-5; TRBD1 matches at 8 bases. Unmatched junction bases numbered 12, after V lost 2 bases and J lost 6 bases. The CDR3 covers 17 residues. Germline loops: CDR1 MGHRA, CDR2 YSYEKL. The CDR3 DNA sequence: TGCGCCAGCAGCCAATCACTTCTACAGGGGGGATCTCAGCCCCAGCATTTT. This encodes CASSQSLLQGGSQPQHF.